Below are 21 T cell receptor beta chains sequenced from a single sample in a study of prognosis after radiotherapy for stage I lung cancer. Amplicons of TCR beta CDR3 were generated from genomic DNA by two-round multiplex PCR. Primers specific to each TRBV and TRBJ gene were used in first-round PCR. From the multiplex PCR reads, TCRdb called clonotypes with MiXCR, one entry per CDR3 protein. The sample includes about 15,000 distinct CDR3 sequences, about 37% of them seen just once. The sequenced sample was PBMCs, obtained before or after stereotactic body radiation therapy (not recorded which). Receptors originate from a donor of 50 years or more with non-small cell lung cancer.

This clonotype was seen many times. The chain joins TRBV30 to TRBJ2-2; D perhaps matches TRBD2 (6 bases). The CDR3 runs 14 residues. V was clipped by 0 bases and J by 4 bases, with 9 bases between them. CDR1 is GTSNPN, CDR2 SVGIG, per germline (reference sequence). CDR3 in amino acids: CAWSVLASTGELFF. In DNA, the CDR3 is TGTGCCTGGAGTGTCCTAGCGAGCACCGGGGAGCTGTTTTTT.

This clonotype was counted many times. The chain recombines TRBV6-1 with TRBJ2-1; TRBD2 agrees at 11 bases. This CDR3 contains 16 residues. Looked up from germline, CDR1 is MNHNS and CDR2 is SASEGT. The V and J ends lost 6 bases and 3 bases, in that order; junction bases with no gene match: 7. CDR3 nucleotide sequence: TGTGCCAGCAGCCACAGGACTAGCGGGCACTACAATGAGCAGTTCTTC. Translation: CASSHRTSGHYNEQFF.

Note on this clonotype: A far larger clone differs by one base, so this is likely a read error. V usage is TRBV12-3 or TRBV12-4 and J usage is TRBJ2-5; 7 bases line up with TRBD1. The last part of the DNA fits TRBJ2-7 better; the J call may be wrong. The CDR3 covers 14 residues. Here the CDR3 DNA reads TGTGCCAGAAGCTACCCTGGGACAGTCTACGAGCAGTACTTC. Translation gives CARSYPGTVYEQYF.

By sample fraction, this clonotype is medium-sized. The chain's CDR3 is CASSPFLDTQYF. The CDR3 DNA reads TGTGCCAGCAGTCCCTTTTTGGATACGCAGTATTTT. This chain connects TRBV12-3 or TRBV12-4 to TRBJ2-3; no definite D call. V lost 5 bases and J lost 6, with 9 bases in between. This CDR3 region has 12 residues.

This clonotype is labeled as medium-sized. This chain connects TRBV6-1 to TRBJ1-2; a possible D gene is TRBD1 (5 bases). This CDR3 region has 15 residues. Trimming left V 6 bases short and J 1 base short, with 15 bases between. The germline gives CDR1 MNHNS, CDR2 SASEGT. The CDR3 DNA reads TGTGCCAGCAGCAGGGACTGGCTCATTAACTATGGCTACACCTTC. Residues: CASSRDWLINYGYTF.

The chain couples TRBV27 to TRBJ1-2; a possible D gene is TRBD1 (6 bases). Per germline, CDR1 MNHEY and CDR2 SMNVEV (reference sequence). The CDR3 has 15 amino acids. Trimming removed 6 bases at V and 1 base at J, with 15 bases between. CDR3 sequence reads: CASRVTGCVNYGYTF. CDR3 DNA: TGTGCCAGCAGGGTGACAGGTTGTGTTAACTATGGCTACACCTTC.

This clonotype was counted many times. This rearrangement joins TRBV14 to TRBJ2-7, with a tentative D call TRBD2 (6 bases). Germline V gene sequence: CDR1 SGHDN, CDR2 FVKESK. There are 13 residues in the CDR3. Trimming removed 4 bases from V and 4 bases from J, with 11 bases in between. The CDR3 bases are TGTGCCAGCAGCCCGGGACTGGGATACGAGCAGTACTTC. Residues: CASSPGLGYEQYF.

The chain carries TRBV6-1 and TRBJ2-1, with D tentatively TRBD2 (5 bases). The CDR3 has 16 residues. V was trimmed by 6 bases and J by 7 bases, leaving 22 bases between them. Germline CDR1 reads MNHNS; CDR2 reads SASEGT. DNA for the CDR3: TGTGCCAGCAGCCCGCTTGTTATCGGGGTCGGGAATGAGCAGTTCTTC. Its protein is CASSPLVIGVGNEQFF.

This clonotype was counted at least ten times. V gene TRBV4-1 combines with J gene TRBJ2-3, with D perhaps given as TRBD1 or TRBD2 (5 bases each). Germline V CDR1 and CDR2: MGHRA, YSYEKL. Trimming stripped 4 bases from V and 5 bases from J, with 10 bases between. The CDR3 is 13 residues long. The CDR3 DNA reads TGCGCCAGCAGCCGGGACCAATTAGATACGCAGTATTTT. Translation gives CASSRDQLDTQYF.

In its sample, this clonotype ranks as medium-sized. This chain uses TRBV11-2 with TRBJ2-1; the match to TRBD2 covers 11 bases. Germline CDR1 reads SGHAT; CDR2 reads FQNNGV. V gave up 5 bases and J gave up 9 bases; unmatched junction bases: 9. This CDR3 is 15 amino acids long. The CDR3 reads CASSLTSGGVGEQFF. As DNA, the CDR3 is TGTGCCAGCAGCCTTACTAGCGGGGGAGTCGGTGAGCAGTTCTTC.

By its share, this clonotype is medium-sized (0.01 to 0.1%). This chain uses TRBV28 with TRBJ1-5; no clear D. Germline CDR1 MDHEN, CDR2 SYDVKM. The CDR3 consists of 14 residues. With 3 bases removed from V and 6 bases from J, the gap between germline ends came to 12 bases. The CDR3 DNA reads as TGTGCCAGCAGTTTTCGGGAACGCGGTCAGCCCCAGCATTTT. Translated, it gives CASSFRERGQPQHF.

This clonotype was counted at least ten times. The CDR3 DNA follows: TGTGCCAGCAGCTTAGGGGATTCGAGCGAGCAGTACTTC. Translated: CASSLGDSSEQYF. This rearrangement joins TRBV11-2 to TRBJ2-7, with D unresolved. The CDR3 is 13 residues long. With 1 base removed from V and 6 bases from J, the gap between germline ends came to 10 bases. In germline, CDR1 is SGHAT, CDR2 FQNNGV.

This clonotype is classed as medium-sized. The chain couples TRBV28 to TRBJ2-7; unclear D gene. The CDR3 extends over 15 amino acids. V was shortened by 4 bases and J by 4 bases, with 17 bases between the two germline ends. CDR1 is MDHEN, CDR2 SYDVKM, per germline. CDR3 loop: CASSSSTGFEYEQYF. The CDR3 DNA follows: TGTGCCAGCAGTTCCTCGACTGGATTTGAGTACGAGCAGTACTTC.

V is TRBV6-1 and J is TRBJ2-1; 10 bases are a match to TRBD2. J was trimmed by 9 bases and V by 6 bases; bases with no gene match: 8. This CDR3 has 14 residues. Germline V CDR1 and CDR2: MNHNS, SASEGT. The chain's CDR3 is CASSGEREGGEQFF. The CDR3 DNA sequence: TGTGCCAGCAGCGGGGAGCGGGAGGGCGGTGAGCAGTTCTTC.

In the case of this clonotype: This is likely an artifact of a read error, given a far larger clone one base away. The genes are TRBV6-9 and TRBJ1-1; D uncertain. This CDR3 comprises 14 residues. Germline V gene sequence: CDR1 MNHGY, CDR2 SVAAGI. The CDR3 DNA is TGTGTCAGCAGTTACCTTTCCGGCGGTGAGGAAGCTTTCTTT. It specifies CVSSYLSGGEEAFF.

The DNA of the CDR3 is TGTGCCATTTGGAACAGGGGCACAGATACGCAGTATTTT. Translated, it gives CAIWNRGTDTQYF. The rearrangement uses TRBV28 and TRBJ2-3, with a tentative D call TRBD1 (6 bases). Trimming removed 10 bases from V and 1 base from J, with 12 bases in between. The CDR3 sequence is 13 residues long. Germline CDR1 MDHEN, CDR2 SYDVKM.

This chain uses TRBV6-5 with TRBJ1-1; D gene ambiguous. Germline-derived CDR1 and CDR2 are MNHEY and SVGAGI. Between the trimmed V and J ends, which lost 1 base and 1 base, there was a span of 7 bases. This CDR3 contains 14 residues. This CDR3 is CASSYLQRNTEAFF. In DNA, the CDR3 is TGTGCCAGCAGTTACTTACAGAGGAACACTGAAGCTTTCTTT.

Many counts were recorded for this clonotype. This chain uses TRBV2 with TRBJ2-3, with a possible D match to TRBD1 (6 bases). CDR3 length: 13 amino acids. Per the germline V gene, CDR1 is SNHLY and CDR2 is FYNNEI. Trimming cost V 8 bases and J 3 bases, with 12 bases left between them. CDR3: CASLQGETDTQYF. The CDR3 nucleotides read TGTGCCAGCTTACAGGGAGAAACAGATACGCAGTATTTT.

This clonotype was picked up many times. The chain couples TRBV6-1 to TRBJ1-4, with a possible D match to TRBD1 (6 bases). Trimming pared 5 bases from V and 3 bases from J, leaving 10 bases between. Germline-derived CDR1 and CDR2 are MNHNS and SASEGT. The CDR3 contains 14 residues. The chain's CDR3 is CASSRTGSNEKLFF. The CDR3 DNA follows: TGTGCCAGCAGTCGCACAGGGTCTAATGAAAAACTGTTTTTT.

A remark on this clonotype: Relative to the germline gene, one junction end is altered; a read error may explain this. This chain joins TRBV6-1 and TRBJ1-2; 7 positions agree with TRBD1. The CDR3 extends over 14 amino acids. CDR1 is MNHNS and CDR2 is SASEGT in the germline V gene. The CDR3: CATNRRQGIDGYTF. CDR3 coding DNA: TGTGCCACAAACCGCCGACAGGGTATTGATGGCTACACATTC.

With regard to this clonotype: One end of the junction does not line up with germline, which may come from a read error. V and J are TRBV29-1 and TRBJ1-1; D is perhaps TRBD1 (6 bases). Germline CDR1 SQVTM, CDR2 ANQGSEA. CDR3 length: 13 residues. DNA for the CDR3: TGCAGCGGGCAACAGGGCGCTCGCACTGAAGCTCTCTTT. Its translation is CSGQQGARTEALF.